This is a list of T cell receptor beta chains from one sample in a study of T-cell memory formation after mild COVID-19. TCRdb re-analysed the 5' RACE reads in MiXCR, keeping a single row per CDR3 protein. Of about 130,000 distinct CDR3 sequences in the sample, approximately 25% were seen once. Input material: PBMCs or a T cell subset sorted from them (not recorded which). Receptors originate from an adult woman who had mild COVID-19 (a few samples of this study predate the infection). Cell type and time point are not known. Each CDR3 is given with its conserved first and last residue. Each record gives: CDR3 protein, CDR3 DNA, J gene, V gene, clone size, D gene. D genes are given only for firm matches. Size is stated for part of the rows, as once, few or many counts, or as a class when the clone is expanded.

CASSETGGLAGKSSYNEQFF	TGTGCCAGCAGTGAAACCGGAGGACTAGCGGGTAAGAGCTCCTACAATGAGCAGTTCTTC	TRBJ2-1	TRBV25-1	few	TRBD2
CASSPWGEHNEQFF	TGTGCCAGCAGTCCCTGGGGGGAACACAATGAGCAGTTCTTC	TRBJ2-1	TRBV6-5	-	-
CSARDRMGQGNTEAFF	TGCAGTGCTAGAGATCGAATGGGACAGGGAAACACTGAAGCTTTCTTT	TRBJ1-1	TRBV20-1	-	TRBD1
CASGGGGMNTEAFF	TGCGCCAGTGGCGGGGGAGGAATGAACACTGAAGCTTTCTTT	TRBJ1-1	TRBV5-1	-	-
CAWSVPRENNEQFF	TGTGCCTGGAGTGTACCGCGGGAGAACAATGAGCAGTTCTTC	TRBJ2-1	TRBV30	few	TRBD2
CASSYRQGPYEQYF	TGCGCCAGCAGCTACCGACAGGGGCCCTACGAGCAGTACTTC	TRBJ2-7	TRBV5-1	many	TRBD1
CASSQDERAPDTEAFF	TGCGCCAGCAGCCAAGATGAGAGGGCGCCGGACACTGAAGCTTTCTTT	TRBJ1-1	TRBV4-3	few	-
CASRGKTGSSYEQYF	TGTGCCAGCAGGGGGAAGACAGGGTCAAGTTACGAGCAGTACTTC	TRBJ2-7	TRBV6-1	many	TRBD1
CASSPTGQGFYGYTF	TGTGCCAGCAGCCCGACGGGACAGGGGTTCTATGGCTACACCTTC	TRBJ1-2	TRBV11-3	-	TRBD1
CASSYGGREQYF	TGTGCCAGCAGTTACGGGGGGCGCGAGCAGTACTTC	TRBJ2-7	TRBV6-6	-	-
CASSFRSSYNEQFF	TGTGCCAGCAGCTTTAGGAGCTCCTACAATGAGCAGTTCTTC	TRBJ2-1	TRBV7-9	-	-
CASSQTSGKLFF	TGTGCCAGCAGCCAAACCAGTGGAAAACTGTTTTTT	TRBJ1-4	TRBV27	few	-
CASSQNGGLVYF	TGTGCCAGCAGTCAGAACGGAGGACTGGTGTACTTC	TRBJ2-5	TRBV25-1	-	-
CASSQERWRLAYNEQFF	TGTGCCAGCAGCCAAGAGAGATGGCGGCTAGCGTACAATGAGCAGTTCTTC	TRBJ2-1	TRBV3-1	-	-
CASSLGGGFEAFF	TGTGCCAGCAGCTTAGGAGGGGGGTTCGAGGCTTTCTTT	TRBJ1-1	TRBV13	-	-
CASSLGESGNQPQHF	TGCGCCAGCAGCTTGGGGGAATCGGGCAATCAGCCCCAGCATTTT	TRBJ1-5	TRBV5-1	few	-
CASSPEDRGNEKLFF	TGTGCCAGCAGCCCCGAGGACAGGGGTAATGAAAAACTGTTTTTT	TRBJ1-4	TRBV12-3/TRBV12-4	few	TRBD1
CASSQDLSGQYEQYF	TGCGCCAGCAGCCAAGATCTCTCGGGGCAGTACGAGCAGTACTTC	TRBJ2-7	TRBV4-1	few	-
CASSFQEGSYNEQFF	TGTGCCAGCAGTTTTCAGGAGGGCTCCTACAATGAGCAGTTCTTC	TRBJ2-1	TRBV12-3/TRBV12-4	-	-